This TCR beta chain is from a study of cytomegalovirus exposure and HLA in healthy donors. Sequencing was performed with immunoSEQ multiplex PCR; in TCRdb, only in-frame clones are kept and a portion is missing. Of 150,000 to 200,000 clones in the sample, less than 85% are singletons; the top ten hold more than 15%. This clone was recorded once. The CDR3 is made up of 12 amino acids. The germline V and J ends were trimmed by 3 bases and 8 bases, with 13 bases remaining between them. Per the germline V gene, CDR1 is SQVTM and CDR2 is ANQGSEA. The chain is built from TRBV29-1 and TRBJ1-1; no definite D call. The sequence was obtained from a man aged 18 to 30 in good health and CMV-seropositive. The sample consisted of PBMCs. CDR3 nucleotide sequence: TGCAGCGTTGACTCGGGAGTGACGGAAGCTTTCTTT. It translates to CSVDSGVTEAFF. The full variable domain, rest sourced from reference TRBV29-1 and TRBJ1-1, is SAVISQKPSRDICQRGTSLTIQCQVDSQVTMMFWYRQQPGQSLTLIATANQGSEATYESGFVIDKFPISRPNLTFSTLTVSNMSPEDSSIYLCSVDSGVTEAFFGQGTRLTVV.